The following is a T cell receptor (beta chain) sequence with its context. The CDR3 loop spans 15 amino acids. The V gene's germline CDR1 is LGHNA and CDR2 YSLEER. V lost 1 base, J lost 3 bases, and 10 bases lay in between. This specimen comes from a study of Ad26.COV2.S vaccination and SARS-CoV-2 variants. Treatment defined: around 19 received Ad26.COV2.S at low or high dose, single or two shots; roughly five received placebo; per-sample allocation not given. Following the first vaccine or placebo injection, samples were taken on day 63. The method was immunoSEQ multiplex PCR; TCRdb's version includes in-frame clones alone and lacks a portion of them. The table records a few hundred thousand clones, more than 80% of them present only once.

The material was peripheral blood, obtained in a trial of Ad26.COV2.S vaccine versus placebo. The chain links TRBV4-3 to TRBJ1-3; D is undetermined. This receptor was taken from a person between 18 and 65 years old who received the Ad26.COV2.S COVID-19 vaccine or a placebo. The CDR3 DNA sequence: TGCGCCAGCAGCCAAGGGGGTGTAGGTGGAAACACCATATATTTT. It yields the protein CASSQGGVGGNTIYF.